A selection of T cell receptor beta chains follows, all from one sample in a study of blood T cell repertoires in COVID-19. Sequencing was performed with immunoSEQ multiplex PCR; in TCRdb, only in-frame clones are kept and a portion is missing. In the table there are about 240,000 clones, around 86% of which are singletons. The specimen was peripheral blood. These receptors came from a woman aged 55-75 years with active or convalescent COVID-19. The CDR3 runs from the conserved cysteine through the conserved F or W. The D gene is left open where the match is weak. Size is stated for part of the rows, as once, few or many counts, or as a class when the clone is expanded.

D: -; J: TRBJ1-5; V: TRBV19; size: -; DNA: TGTGCCAGTAGATCCTCAGTCGGGGTTTATCAGCCCCAGCATTTT; CDR3: CASRSSVGVYQPQHF
D: -; J: TRBJ2-3; V: TRBV10-3; size: -; DNA: TGTGCCATCAGTGAGGGGGCGAGCACAGATACGCAGTATTTT; CDR3: CAISEGASTDTQYF
D: -; J: TRBJ1-6; V: TRBV7-9; size: few; DNA: TGTGCCAGCAGCTTAGAGACAGTCAATTCACCCCTCCACTTT; CDR3: CASSLETVNSPLHF
D: -; J: TRBJ1-2; V: TRBV19; size: -; DNA: TGTGCCAGTAGAATCGAGGGTTCAACCTATGATGGCTACACCTTC; CDR3: CASRIEGSTYDGYTF
D: TRBD1; J: TRBJ1-5; V: TRBV6-5; size: -; DNA: TGTGCCAGCACCCTCGCGGGACAGGGATTTCAGCCCCAGCATTTT; CDR3: CASTLAGQGFQPQHF
D: -; J: TRBJ1-1; V: TRBV15; size: -; DNA: TGTGCCACCTCGCGGCGGAGAAACACTGAAGCTTTCTTT; CDR3: CATSRRRNTEAFF
D: TRBD1; J: TRBJ1-1; V: TRBV2; size: once; DNA: TGTGCCAGCCGGACAGGGGCGACGAACACTGAAGCTTTCTTT; CDR3: CASRTGATNTEAFF
D: TRBD2; J: TRBJ2-7; V: TRBV4-2; size: -; DNA: TGTGCCAGCAGCCAAAAGGGACTAGCGGGGAGGTACGAGCAGTACTTC; CDR3: CASSQKGLAGRYEQYF
D: -; J: TRBJ1-2; V: TRBV19; size: many; DNA: TGTGCCAGTAGTACCACCAAGGGGTATGGCTACACCTTC; CDR3: CASSTTKGYGYTF
D: -; J: TRBJ2-1; V: TRBV5-1; size: few; DNA: TGCGCCAGCAGCTGGGACTGGAACAATGAGCAGTTCTTC; CDR3: CASSWDWNNEQFF
D: -; J: TRBJ2-3; V: TRBV6-2/TRBV6-3; size: -; DNA: TGTGCCAGCAGTTACGACACAGGAAGGGCGAATACGCAGTATTTT; CDR3: CASSYDTGRANTQYF
D: -; J: TRBJ1-3; V: TRBV15; size: -; DNA: TGTGCCACCACCTCGGGTAACTTACTTGGAAACACCATATATTTT; CDR3: CATTSGNLLGNTIYF
D: TRBD1; J: TRBJ2-5; V: TRBV30; size: -; DNA: TGTGCCTGGAGTGTACGGGGGACAGGGATGAGATCGGAGACCCAGTACTTC; CDR3: CAWSVRGTGMRSETQYF
D: TRBD1; J: TRBJ2-3; V: TRBV4-1; size: -; DNA: TGCGCCAGACCGGGACAGGGTAGCACAGATACGCAGTATTTT; CDR3: CARPGQGSTDTQYF
D: TRBD1; J: TRBJ1-4; V: TRBV5-1; size: -; DNA: TGCGCCAGCAGCTTAGGACAGGGATATAATGAAAAACTGTTTTTT; CDR3: CASSLGQGYNEKLFF
D: -; J: TRBJ2-1; V: TRBV11-3; size: -; DNA: TGTGCCAGCAGCTTAGATAGTCAGGGATACAATGAGCAGTTCTTC; CDR3: CASSLDSQGYNEQFF
D: -; J: TRBJ2-3; V: TRBV3-1/TRBV3-2; size: -; DNA: TGTGCCAGCAGCCGCCCCGGGGTAGGAGGCACAGATACGCAGTATTTT; CDR3: CASSRPGVGGTDTQYF
D: -; J: TRBJ2-1; V: TRBV18; size: once; DNA: TGTGCCAGCTCCGTGGACAGCTCCTACAATGAGCAGTTCTTC; CDR3: CASSVDSSYNEQFF
D: TRBD1; J: TRBJ1-2; V: TRBV18; size: few; DNA: TGTGCCAGCTCACCACCGACAGGGAGACGTGGCTACACCTTC; CDR3: CASSPPTGRRGYTF
D: TRBD2; J: TRBJ2-5; V: TRBV2; size: -; DNA: TGTGCCAGCCGGACTAGCGCAGAGACCCAGTACTTC; CDR3: CASRTSAETQYF
D: TRBD1; J: TRBJ2-7; V: TRBV10-3; size: -; DNA: TGTGCCATCAGTGAGGCCGGGACAGGGGTCTACGAGCAGTACTTC; CDR3: CAISEAGTGVYEQYF
D: -; J: TRBJ1-2; V: TRBV4-1; size: few; DNA: TGCGCCAGCAGCCAAGAATTCAACATTATCTATGGCTACACCTTC; CDR3: CASSQEFNIIYGYTF
D: -; J: TRBJ1-5; V: TRBV6-1; size: -; DNA: TGTGCCAGCAGTGACCATCGGAGGATTAGCAATCAGCCCCAGCATTTT; CDR3: CASSDHRRISNQPQHF
D: -; J: TRBJ2-5; V: TRBV12-3/TRBV12-4; size: -; DNA: TGTGCCAGCAGTCCCCGACCGGAGGTCCGGGACTTC; CDR3: CASSPRPEVRDF
D: TRBD1; J: TRBJ1-2; V: TRBV20-1; size: -; DNA: TGCAGTGCTAGGACAGGGGAAGGCTACACCTTC; CDR3: CSARTGEGYTF
D: -; J: TRBJ2-5; V: TRBV7-2; size: -; DNA: TGTGCCAGCATTACCGGAGGGGGCGAACAAGAGACCCAGTACTTC; CDR3: CASITGGGEQETQYF
D: -; J: TRBJ1-2; V: TRBV4-3; size: -; DNA: TGCGCCAGCAGCCAAGGTGGTGTAGCGGGGAACTATGGCTACACCTTC; CDR3: CASSQGGVAGNYGYTF
D: -; J: TRBJ1-1; V: TRBV29-1; size: -; DNA: TGCAGCATTGGGGAGGGGTGGAACACTGAAGCTTTCTTT; CDR3: CSIGEGWNTEAFF
D: -; J: TRBJ1-1; V: TRBV4-1; size: -; DNA: TGCGCCAGCAGCCAAGAGAGGGGACATTCCCCATCCAGGTCTGAAGCTTTCTTT; CDR3: CASSQERGHSPSRSEAFF
D: TRBD1; J: TRBJ1-4; V: TRBV6-5; size: -; DNA: TGTGCCAGCAGTTACGGGGGACAGGGGGGCGAAAAACTGTTTTTT; CDR3: CASSYGGQGGEKLFF
D: TRBD2; J: TRBJ2-1; V: TRBV2; size: -; DNA: TGTGCCAGCAGCGACCCGGGACTAGCGGCCAATGAGCAGTTCTTC; CDR3: CASSDPGLAANEQFF
D: TRBD1; J: TRBJ1-1; V: TRBV7-6; size: -; DNA: TGTGCCAGCAGCTTAGGGACAGGCCCTTGGACTGAAGCTTTCTTT; CDR3: CASSLGTGPWTEAFF
D: -; J: TRBJ1-2; V: TRBV6-5; size: -; DNA: TGTGCCAGCAGGAGGGGGACAAACTATGGCTACACCTTC; CDR3: CASRRGTNYGYTF
D: -; J: TRBJ1-2; V: TRBV7-2; size: -; DNA: TGTGCCAGCAGCTTATCGGGTACAGGGTCCCAGGGAGGGGGCTACACCTTC; CDR3: CASSLSGTGSQGGGYTF
D: -; J: TRBJ2-7; V: TRBV7-9; size: -; DNA: TGTGCCAGCAGCTTTAGTCTTTCCTACGAGCAGTACTTC; CDR3: CASSFSLSYEQYF
D: TRBD1; J: TRBJ2-4; V: TRBV5-4; size: -; DNA: TGTGCCAGCAGCTCGGGACAGGCGTTGGACATTCAGTACTTC; CDR3: CASSSGQALDIQYF
D: -; J: TRBJ2-7; V: TRBV7-9; size: -; DNA: TGTGCCAGCAGCCCAATCGGAGAATTCTACGAGCAGTACTTC; CDR3: CASSPIGEFYEQYF
D: -; J: TRBJ2-3; V: TRBV6-2/TRBV6-3; size: -; DNA: TGTGCCAGCAGTTACGACTCTAGCGGCACAGATACGCAGTATTTT; CDR3: CASSYDSSGTDTQYF
D: TRBD2; J: TRBJ2-5; V: TRBV2; size: -; DNA: TGTGCCAGCAGAGGCGGGGGGCCCACGGCGGGAACCCAGTACTTC; CDR3: CASRGGGPTAGTQYF
D: -; J: TRBJ2-6; V: TRBV6-6; size: -; DNA: TGTGCCAGCAGCTACAGGAGCTCTGGGGCCAACGTCCTGACTTTC; CDR3: CASSYRSSGANVLTF
D: -; J: TRBJ1-6; V: TRBV5-6; size: -; DNA: TGTGCCAGCAGCTTGGTCAGGGGTAATTCACCCCTCCACTTT; CDR3: CASSLVRGNSPLHF
D: -; J: TRBJ2-7; V: TRBV5-5; size: once; DNA: TGTGCCAGCAGCTCTCCGGCAGGAACCTACGAGCAGTACTTC; CDR3: CASSSPAGTYEQYF
D: TRBD1; J: TRBJ1-1; V: TRBV7-2; size: -; DNA: TGTGCCAGCAGCAAAACGGTGCAGGGGGCTCAGACTGAAGCTTTCTTT; CDR3: CASSKTVQGAQTEAFF
D: TRBD1; J: TRBJ1-2; V: TRBV2; size: -; DNA: TGTGCCAGCAGTGGGTGGACAGGGGGGATGTATGGCTACACCTTC; CDR3: CASSGWTGGMYGYTF
D: -; J: TRBJ1-5; V: TRBV11-3; size: once; DNA: TGTGCCAGCAGCCCCCGACAGATTTATAGCAATCAGCCCCAGCATTTT; CDR3: CASSPRQIYSNQPQHF
D: -; J: TRBJ1-1; V: TRBV11-3; size: -; DNA: TGTGCCAGCAGCTCCTACCTAGGGGGTGAAGCTTTCTTT; CDR3: CASSSYLGGEAFF
D: TRBD2; J: TRBJ2-5; V: TRBV5-1; size: -; DNA: TGCGCCAGCAGCTGGACTAGCGGGGGGGTAGAGACCCAGTACTTC; CDR3: CASSWTSGGVETQYF
D: TRBD1; J: TRBJ1-2; V: TRBV6-4; size: -; DNA: TGTGCCAGCAGTGACACTACGACAGGGGGTTCCCGCGGCTACACCTTC; CDR3: CASSDTTTGGSRGYTF
D: TRBD1; J: TRBJ1-6; V: TRBV6-5; size: -; DNA: TGTGCCAGCAGTTACTCCGGGACAGGGCTGTCACCCCTCCACTTT; CDR3: CASSYSGTGLSPLHF
D: TRBD1; J: TRBJ1-6; V: TRBV6-1; size: once; DNA: TGTGCCAGCAGACCGACAGGGGTAACCTCACCCCTCCACTTT; CDR3: CASRPTGVTSPLHF